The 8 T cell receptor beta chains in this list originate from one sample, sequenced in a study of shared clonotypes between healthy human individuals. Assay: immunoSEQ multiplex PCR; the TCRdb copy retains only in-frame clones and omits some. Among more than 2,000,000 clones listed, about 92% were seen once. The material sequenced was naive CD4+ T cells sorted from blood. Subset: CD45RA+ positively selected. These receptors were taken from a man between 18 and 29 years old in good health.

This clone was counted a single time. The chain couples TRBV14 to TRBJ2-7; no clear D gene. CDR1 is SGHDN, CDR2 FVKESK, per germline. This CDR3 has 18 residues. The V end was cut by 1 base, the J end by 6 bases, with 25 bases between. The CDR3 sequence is CASSQVSWKRASLGEQYF. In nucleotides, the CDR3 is TGTGCCAGCAGCCAAGTCTCCTGGAAACGGGCCTCCTTGGGCGAGCAGTACTTC.

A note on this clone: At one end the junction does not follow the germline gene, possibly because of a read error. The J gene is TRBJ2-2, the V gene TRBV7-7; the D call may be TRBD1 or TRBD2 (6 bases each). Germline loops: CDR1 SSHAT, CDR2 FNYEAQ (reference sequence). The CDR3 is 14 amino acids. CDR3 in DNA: TGTGCTAGCAGCCAGAGGGGGGCCACCGGGGAGCTGTTTTTT. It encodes CASSQRGATGELFF.

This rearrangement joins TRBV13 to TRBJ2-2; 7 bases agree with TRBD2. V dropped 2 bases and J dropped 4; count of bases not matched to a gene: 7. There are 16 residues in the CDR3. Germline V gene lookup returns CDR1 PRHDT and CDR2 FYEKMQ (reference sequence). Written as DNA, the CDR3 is TGTGCCAGCAGCTTAAGGGAGGGCCGGTTCACCGGGGAGCTGTTTTTT. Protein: CASSLREGRFTGELFF.

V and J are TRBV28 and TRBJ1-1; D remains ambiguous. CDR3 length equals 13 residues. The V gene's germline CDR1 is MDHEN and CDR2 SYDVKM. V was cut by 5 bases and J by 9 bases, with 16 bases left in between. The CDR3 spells CASSPGWPPKAFF. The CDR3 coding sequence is TGTGCCAGCAGTCCCGGATGGCCTCCTAAAGCTTTCTTT.

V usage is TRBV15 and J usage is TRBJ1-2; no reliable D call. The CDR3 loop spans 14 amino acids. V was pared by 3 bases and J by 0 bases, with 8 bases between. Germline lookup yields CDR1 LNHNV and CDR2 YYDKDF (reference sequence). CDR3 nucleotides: TGTGCCACCAGCAGGCCGGGATCTAACTATGGCTACACCTTC. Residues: CATSRPGSNYGYTF.

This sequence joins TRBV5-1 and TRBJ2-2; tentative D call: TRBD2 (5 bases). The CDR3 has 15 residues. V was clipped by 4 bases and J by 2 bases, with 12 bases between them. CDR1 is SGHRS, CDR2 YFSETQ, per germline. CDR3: CASSPYEGNTGELFF. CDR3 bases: TGCGCCAGCAGCCCCTACGAGGGAAACACCGGGGAGCTGTTTTTT.

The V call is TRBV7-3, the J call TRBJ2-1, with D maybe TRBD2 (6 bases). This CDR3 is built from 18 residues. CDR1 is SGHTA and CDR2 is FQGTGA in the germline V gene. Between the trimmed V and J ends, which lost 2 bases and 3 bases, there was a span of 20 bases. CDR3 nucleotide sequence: TGTGCCAGCAGCTTAGACCACTGGGGGGACGCCAACTACAATGAGCAGTTCTTC. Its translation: CASSLDHWGDANYNEQFF.

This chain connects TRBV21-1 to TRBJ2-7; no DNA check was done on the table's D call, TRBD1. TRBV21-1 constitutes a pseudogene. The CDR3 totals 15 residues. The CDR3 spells CASSKAHPDRWEQYF. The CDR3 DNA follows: TGTGCCAGCAGCAAAGCGCACCCGGACAGGTGGGAGCAGTACTTC.